The 28 T cell receptor beta chains below were found in one sample sequenced in a study of T-cell reconstitution after alpha-beta-depleted transplantation in children. Unique molecular identifiers were built into the TCRbeta library. Each CDR3 protein gets one entry after TCRdb re-called the PCR reads with MiXCR. The sample holds about 980,000 distinct CDR3 sequences, about 30% seen once. The material sequenced was PBMCs, mostly from graft donor cells, taken 360 days after TCRalphabeta/CD19-depleted stem cell transplant. Receptors were obtained from a boy under two years old who had a stem cell transplant for SCID, so the T cells may come from the graft donor.

The chain links TRBV3-1 to TRBJ1-5; weak D call: TRBD1 (6 bases). V was cut by 7 bases and J by 0 bases, with 25 bases left in between. This CDR3 region has 19 residues. From germline, CDR1 is LGHDT and CDR2 YNNKEL (reference sequence). This CDR3 reads CASTTTGHRYQVSNQPQHF. The CDR3 DNA sequence: TGTGCCAGCACCACCACGGGACACAGATACCAAGTTAGCAATCAGCCCCAGCATTTT.

The J gene is TRBJ2-3, the V gene TRBV5-1; TRBD1 matches 10 bases. Unmatched junction bases numbered 5, after V lost 5 bases and J lost 2 bases. CDR3 length equals 15 residues. Germline CDR1 is SGHRS and CDR2 is YFSETQ. The CDR3 nucleotides are TGCGCCAGCAGTGAGACAGGGGGCTACACAGATACGCAGTATTTT. This translates into CASSETGGYTDTQYF. The whole variable domain, remainder taken from reference TRBV5-1 and TRBJ2-3, is KAGVTQTPRYLIKTRGQQVTLSCSPISGHRSVSWYQQTPGQGLQFLFEYFSETQRNKGNFPGRFSGRQFSNSRSEMNVSTLELGDSALYLCASSETGGYTDTQYFGPGTRLTVL.

This chain uses TRBV12-3 or TRBV12-4 with TRBJ2-5; 11 positions agree with TRBD2. This CDR3 has 16 amino acids. The V gene end was trimmed by 3 bases and the J gene end by 4 bases; junction bases not matched to a gene: 7. CDR3 sequence: CASSLGIAGGLETQYF. The CDR3 DNA reads as TGTGCCAGCAGTTTGGGGATAGCGGGGGGGCTAGAGACCCAGTACTTC.

This clonotype was seen only a few times. CDR3 in amino acids: CSAPIGVGETQYF. The CDR3 DNA reads TGCAGTGCCCCGATTGGTGTAGGCGAGACCCAGTACTTC. The chain carries TRBV20-1 and TRBJ2-5; D is uncertain. The ends were cut back, 6 bases at V and 5 bases at J, with 16 bases in the middle. Germline V gene sequence: CDR1 DFQATT, CDR2 SNEGSKA (reference sequence). The CDR3 has 13 amino acids.

This clonotype appeared many times. The chain carries TRBV28 and TRBJ2-3; 9 bases are a match to TRBD1. With 5 bases clipped from V and 2 bases from J, the junction kept 8 bases outside the gene matches. CDR3 size: 16 residues. From germline, CDR1 is MDHEN and CDR2 SYDVKM. The CDR3 nucleotides are TGTGCCAGCAGTGGAAGGACAGGGGAAACCACAGATACGCAGTATTTT. Amino acid sequence: CASSGRTGETTDTQYF.

The CDR3 reads CASIEGPKNEQFF. DNA of the CDR3: TGCGCCAGCATAGAGGGGCCGAAGAATGAGCAGTTCTTC. The V gene is TRBV10-2, the J gene TRBJ2-1; D is perhaps TRBD1 or TRBD2 (5 bases each). V was clipped by 7 bases and J by 7 bases, with 14 bases between them. There are 13 residues in the CDR3. Germline CDR1 and CDR2: WSHSY and SAAADI.

This clonotype was observed a few times. This sequence joins TRBV2 and TRBJ2-3; no clear D gene. Trimming removed 4 bases from V and 4 bases from J, with 6 bases in between. Germline loops: CDR1 SNHLY, CDR2 FYNNEI. The CDR3 has 12 amino acids. CDR3 protein: CASSVSPDTQYF. CDR3 bases: TGTGCCAGCAGTGTTTCCCCAGATACGCAGTATTTT. Looking up the rest from reference TRBV2 and TRBJ2-3 gives the full variable domain: EPEVTQTPSHQVTQMGQEVILRCVPISNHLYFYWYRQILGQKVEFLVSFYNNEISEKSEIFDDQFSVERPDGSNFTLKIRSTKLEDSAMYFCASSVSPDTQYFGPGTRLTVL.

In this sample, this clonotype turned up a few times. This chain uses TRBV12-3 or TRBV12-4 with TRBJ2-1; 9 positions match TRBD2. The V gene end was trimmed by 3 bases and the J gene end by 6 bases; junction bases not matched to a gene: 6. This CDR3 comprises 15 residues. CDR3 coding DNA: TGTGCCAGCAGTTTTGGGCTAGCGGGGCCCAATGAGCAGTTCTTC. It yields the protein CASSFGLAGPNEQFF.

This chain links TRBV12-3 or TRBV12-4 with TRBJ1-1, with D hard to call. Between the trimmed V and J ends, which lost 4 bases and 2 bases, there was a span of 11 bases. The CDR3 has 14 residues. The CDR3 spells CASSSIRTNTEAFF. As DNA, the CDR3 is TGTGCCAGCAGTTCGATAAGGACCAACACTGAAGCTTTCTTT.

This clonotype was counted at least ten times. CDR3 loop: CASSLARDRFTDTQYF. Here the CDR3 DNA reads TGTGCCAGCAGTTTGGCCCGGGACAGGTTCACAGATACGCAGTATTTT. The chain employs TRBV12-3 or TRBV12-4 and TRBJ2-3; 8 bases agree with TRBD1. V lost 3 bases and J lost 2; bases outside the gene matches: 7. CDR3 size: 16 residues.

J is TRBJ2-1 and V is TRBV4-3; maybe TRBD1 (5 bases). Germline V gene lookup returns CDR1 LGHNA and CDR2 YSLEER. This CDR3 contains 15 residues. Between the trimmed V and J ends, which lost 1 base and 8 bases, there was a span of 15 bases. The CDR3, as DNA: TGCGCCAGCAGCCAAGGGGGCCTCGATCGGGATGAGCAGTTCTTC. Its translation is CASSQGGLDRDEQFF.

The chain carries TRBV6-1 and TRBJ1-2; possibly TRBD1 for D (5 bases). Trimming pared 8 bases from V and 4 bases from J, leaving 14 bases between. CDR3 length: 13 residues. CDR1 and CDR2 from the germline V gene are MNHNS and SASEGT. CDR3 region: CASGGNRIYGYTF. The CDR3 DNA follows: TGTGCCAGCGGGGGGAATAGGATCTATGGCTACACCTTC.

This clonotype was detected only a few times. The chain combines TRBV6-1 with TRBJ1-2, with 7 nucleotides matching TRBD1. Germline V gene data show CDR1 as MNHNS and CDR2 as SASEGT. Trimming cost V 6 bases and J 2 bases; bases outside gene matches: 6. CDR3 length: 14 residues. CDR3 region: CASRSGQANYGYTF. CDR3 coding DNA: TGTGCCAGCAGGTCCGGACAGGCCAACTATGGCTACACCTTC.

The chain has TRBV29-1 and TRBJ2-7; 7 bases map to TRBD2. The CDR3 extends over 11 amino acids. The junction had 5 bases not matched to a gene; V was cut back by 7 bases and J by 5 bases. Germline loops: CDR1 SQVTM, CDR2 ANQGSEA. The CDR3: CSGGGTHEQYF. CDR3 in DNA: TGCAGCGGCGGGGGAACCCACGAGCAGTACTTC.

J is TRBJ2-7 and V is TRBV2; TRBD2 matches at 13 bases. The CDR3 runs to 14 residues. V lost 8 bases to trimming and J lost 3 bases; unmatched junction nucleotides: 4. Per the germline V gene, CDR1 is SNHLY and CDR2 is FYNNEI. The CDR3 protein is CASARLAGGYEQYF. The CDR3 DNA is TGTGCCAGCGCTCGACTAGCGGGGGGCTACGAGCAGTACTTC.

The CDR3: CSAYRAHEQFF. CDR3 bases: TGCAGCGCCTACAGGGCGCATGAGCAGTTCTTC. The V and J genes are TRBV29-1 and TRBJ2-1, with D possibly TRBD1 on 6 matching bases. The CDR3 totals 11 residues. V dropped 7 bases and J dropped 8 bases, with 12 bases sitting between them. The germline CDR1 and CDR2 sequences are SQVTM and ANQGSEA.

This clonotype appeared a few times. The chain employs TRBV15 and TRBJ1-5; tentative D call: TRBD1 (6 bases). The V end lost 5 bases, the J end lost 2 bases, and 13 bases lay between the germline ends. The CDR3 runs 15 residues. Germline V gene lookup returns CDR1 LNHNV and CDR2 YYDKDF (reference sequence). Here the CDR3 DNA reads TGTGCCACCAGCCCCGCCCCAGGGGGCAATCAGCCCCAGCATTTT. It codes for CATSPAPGGNQPQHF.

There are a few counts of this clonotype. In DNA, the CDR3 is TGTGCCAGCAGCTTTCCAAGGGTCCAAGGCGGTGAGCAGTTCTTC. It specifies CASSFPRVQGGEQFF. The chain is built from TRBV7-8 and TRBJ2-1; no firm D call. This CDR3 has 15 amino acids. From germline, CDR1 is SGHVS and CDR2 FQNEAQ. Trimming took 3 bases from V and 9 from J, leaving 18 bases between them.

This clonotype came up a few times. The CDR3 region has the DNA TGTGCCAGCGTTGGTGAGACAGGAGACGGCTACACCTTC. This translates into CASVGETGDGYTF. The genes are TRBV10-3 and TRBJ1-2; D is possibly TRBD1 (6 bases). Germline V gives CDR1 ENHRY, CDR2 SYGVKD. The CDR3 has 13 residues. V lost 10 bases, J lost 8 bases, and 20 bases lay in between.

This clonotype was observed a handful of times. The J gene is TRBJ2-1, the V gene TRBV5-1; no firm D call. Germline V lookup: CDR1 SGHRS, CDR2 YFSETQ. The CDR3 covers 12 residues. Trimming took 2 bases from V and 6 from J, leaving 6 bases between them. In DNA, the CDR3 is TGCGCCAGCAGCTTCCAGCCCAATGAGCAGTTCTTC. This codes for CASSFQPNEQFF.

This clonotype was seen more than once but under ten times. The chain carries TRBV29-1 and TRBJ2-3, with D perhaps matching TRBD2 (6 bases). The CDR3 is made up of 12 amino acids. Trimming cost V 3 bases and J 5 bases, with 9 bases left between them. Germline V gives CDR1 SQVTM, CDR2 ANQGSEA. In DNA, the CDR3 is TGCAGCGTTGACTTCGGGGGAGATACGCAGTATTTT. Translating gives CSVDFGGDTQYF.

This chain connects TRBV12-3 or TRBV12-4 to TRBJ2-1; the match to TRBD1 covers 7 bases. The V segment lost 7 bases and the J segment 5 bases; nucleotides outside the gene matches: 20. The CDR3 is 18 amino acids. CDR3: CASNWPTGTAIRDNEQFF. The CDR3 DNA reads TGTGCCAGCAATTGGCCCACCGGGACAGCCATTAGAGACAATGAGCAGTTCTTC.

This chain joins TRBV7-2 and TRBJ2-1; weak D call: TRBD2 (6 bases). V was clipped by 1 base and J by 3 bases, with 13 bases between them. Germline values: CDR1 SGHTA, CDR2 FQGNSA. The CDR3 runs to 16 residues. The CDR3 protein is CASSLGTSPFYNEQFF. CDR3 coding DNA: TGTGCCAGCAGCTTAGGTACTAGCCCCTTCTACAATGAGCAGTTCTTC.

This clonotype was seen a handful of times. V and J are TRBV7-2 and TRBJ2-1; 16 positions match TRBD2. This CDR3 has 16 amino acids. Looked up from germline, CDR1 is SGHTA and CDR2 is FQGNSA. J was trimmed by 8 bases and V by 3 bases; bases with no gene match: 4. The CDR3 DNA reads as TGTGCCAGCAGCTTGGGGACTAGCGGGGGGGCCCATGAGCAGTTCTTC. Its translation: CASSLGTSGGAHEQFF.

The chain recombines TRBV5-6 with TRBJ2-2; TRBD2 matches 9 bases. The CDR3 sequence is 17 residues long. V shed 1 base, J shed 4 bases, and the junction held 8 bases outside the gene matches. The germline CDR1 and CDR2 sequences are SGHDT and YYEEEE. This chain's CDR3 is CASSLFLLAGSTGELFF. The CDR3 DNA is TGTGCCAGCAGCTTGTTTCTCCTAGCGGGGAGCACCGGGGAGCTGTTTTTT.

This clonotype came up a few times. This sequence joins TRBV29-1 and TRBJ2-3; no reliable D call. Trimming left V 4 bases short and J 5 bases short, with 13 bases between. The V gene's germline CDR1 is SQVTM and CDR2 ANQGSEA. The CDR3 sequence is 13 residues long. The chain's CDR3 is CSVAASYRDTQYF. CDR3 nucleotides: TGCAGCGTTGCGGCCAGTTACAGAGATACGCAGTATTTT.

This clonotype was counted between two and nine times. The chain couples TRBV9 to TRBJ2-6, with D hard to call. The CDR3 consists of 15 residues. Germline V gene data show CDR1 as SGDLS and CDR2 as YYNGEE. V gave up 0 bases and J gave up 1 base, with 5 bases separating them. Written as DNA, the CDR3 is TGTGCCAGCAGCGTAGGTGCGTCTGGGGCCAACGTCCTGACTTTC. This encodes CASSVGASGANVLTF.

This chain links TRBV5-1 with TRBJ1-5; D may be TRBD1 (5 bases). CDR3 size: 15 residues. Germline CDR1 reads SGHRS; CDR2 reads YFSETQ. V was pared by 0 bases and J by 1 base, with 8 bases between. The CDR3 is CASSLDGTSNQPQHF. The CDR3 DNA sequence: TGCGCCAGCAGCTTGGACGGGACGAGCAATCAGCCCCAGCATTTT. The entire variable domain, with the rest obtained from reference TRBV5-1 and TRBJ1-5, is as follows: KAGVTQTPRYLIKTRGQQVTLSCSPISGHRSVSWYQQTPGQGLQFLFEYFSETQRNKGNFPGRFSGRQFSNSRSEMNVSTLELGDSALYLCASSLDGTSNQPQHFGDGTRLSIL.